What follows is one TCR beta chain and its context. Every isolated RNA sample was fully reverse transcribed, so sequencing captured expressed TCRB transcripts. Here immunoSEQ multiplex PCR was the method, and the copy in TCRdb shows in-frame clones only, minus some. The sample includes fewer than 900,000 clones, 17% of them seen just once. This sample was taken from a study of beta chain features in type 1 diabetes. Turning to the study itself: Sorted cells numbering around 100,000,000 were examined across all samples.

Source material: naive CD4+ T cells from blood. This clonotype was sampled from a woman under 30 in good health.

CDR3 sequence: CASSYGLAGGTDTQYF. As DNA, the CDR3 is TGCGCCAGCAGCTACGGACTAGCGGGAGGCACAGATACGCAGTATTTT. The chain carries TRBV5-1 and TRBJ2-3, with TRBD2 matching 13 bases. There are 16 residues in the CDR3. After removal of 3 bases from V and 1 base from J, the junction contained 2 bases not matched to a gene. The germline V gene encodes CDR1 SGHRS and CDR2 YFSETQ.